This T cell receptor (beta chain) is from a study of cytomegalovirus exposure and HLA in healthy donors. This PCR relied on a set of 60 Vbeta primers and 13 Jbeta primers. This table comes from immunoSEQ multiplex PCR, and its TCRdb copy is limited to in-frame clones, with some not included. Here the sample spans roughly 120,000 clones, roughly three quarters being singletons. Trimming cost V 4 bases and J 2 bases; bases outside gene matches: 2. The germline CDR1 and CDR2 sequences are SGHNT and YYREEE (reference sequence). The CDR3 is made up of 14 amino acids. This TCR was sampled from a woman younger than 35 in good health and CMV-seronegative. Material for sequencing was PBMCs. V usage is TRBV5-4 and J usage is TRBJ2-2; 7 nucleotides agree with TRBD2. The CDR3, as DNA: TGTGCCAGCAGCGGGAGGGGAAACACCGGGGAGCTGTTTTTT. This encodes CASSGRGNTGELFF. Together with reference TRBV5-4 and TRBJ2-2, the CDR3 gives the full variable domain: ETGVTQSPTHLIKTRGQQVTLRCSSQSGHNTVSWYQQALGQGPQFIFQYYREEENGRGNFPPRFSGLQFPNYSSELNVNALELDDSALYLCASSGRGNTGELFFGEGSRLTVL.